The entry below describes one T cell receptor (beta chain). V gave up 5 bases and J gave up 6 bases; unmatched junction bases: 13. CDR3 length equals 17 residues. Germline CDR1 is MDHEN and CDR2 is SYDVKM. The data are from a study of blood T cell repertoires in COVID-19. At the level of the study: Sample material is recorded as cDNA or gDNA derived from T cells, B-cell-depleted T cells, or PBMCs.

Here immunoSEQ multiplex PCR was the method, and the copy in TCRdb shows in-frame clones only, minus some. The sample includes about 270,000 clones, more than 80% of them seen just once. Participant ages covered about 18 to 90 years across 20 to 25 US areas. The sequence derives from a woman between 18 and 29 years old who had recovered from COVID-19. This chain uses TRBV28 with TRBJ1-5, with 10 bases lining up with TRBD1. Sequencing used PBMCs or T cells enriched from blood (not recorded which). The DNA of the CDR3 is TGTGCCAGCAGTCTTTGGGGGACAGGGGTACGTCGTCAGCCCCAGCATTTT. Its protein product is CASSLWGTGVRRQPQHF.